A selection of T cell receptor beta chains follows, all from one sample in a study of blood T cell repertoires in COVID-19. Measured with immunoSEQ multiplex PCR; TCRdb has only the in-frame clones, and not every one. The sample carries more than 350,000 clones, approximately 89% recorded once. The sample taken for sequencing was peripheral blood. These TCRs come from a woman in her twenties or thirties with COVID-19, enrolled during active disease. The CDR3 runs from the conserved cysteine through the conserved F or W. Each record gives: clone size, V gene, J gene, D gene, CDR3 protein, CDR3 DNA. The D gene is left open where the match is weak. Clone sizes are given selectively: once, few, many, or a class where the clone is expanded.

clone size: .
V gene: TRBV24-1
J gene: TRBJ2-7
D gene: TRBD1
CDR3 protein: CATSDAGQGNSYEQYF
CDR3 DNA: TGTGCCACCAGTGATGCGGGACAGGGGAATTCCTACGAGCAGTACTTC

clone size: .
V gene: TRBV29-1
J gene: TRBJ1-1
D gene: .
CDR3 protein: CSVEDGLGGEAFF
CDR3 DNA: TGCAGCGTTGAAGATGGCTTGGGAGGTGAAGCTTTCTTT

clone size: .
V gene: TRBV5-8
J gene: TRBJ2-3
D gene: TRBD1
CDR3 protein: CASSPGQGSTDTQYF
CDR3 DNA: TGTGCCAGCAGCCCCGGACAGGGTAGCACAGATACGCAGTATTTT

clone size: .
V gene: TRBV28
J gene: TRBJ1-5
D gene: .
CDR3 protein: CASSGEASNQPQHF
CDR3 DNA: TGTGCCAGCAGCGGAGAGGCAAGCAATCAGCCCCAGCATTTT

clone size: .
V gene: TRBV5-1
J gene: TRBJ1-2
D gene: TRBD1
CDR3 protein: CASSFRDRARGGYTF
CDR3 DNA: TGCGCCAGCAGCTTCCGGGACAGGGCTCGAGGAGGCTACACCTTC

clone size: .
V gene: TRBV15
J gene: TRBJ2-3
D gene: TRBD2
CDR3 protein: CATSSPMRTSGRALDTQYF
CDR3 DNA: TGTGCCACCAGCAGCCCGATGCGGACTAGCGGGAGGGCCTTGGATACGCAGTATTTT

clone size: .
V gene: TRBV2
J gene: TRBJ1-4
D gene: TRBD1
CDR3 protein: CASSRDRVEKLFF
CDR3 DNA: TGTGCCAGCAGTCGAGACAGGGTTGAAAAACTGTTTTTT

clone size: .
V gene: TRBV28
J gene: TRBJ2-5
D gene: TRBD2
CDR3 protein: CASSPAGGVETQYF
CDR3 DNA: TGTGCCAGCAGCCCAGCGGGAGGGGTGGAGACCCAGTACTTC

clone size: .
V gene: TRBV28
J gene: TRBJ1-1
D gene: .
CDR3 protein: CASQFPNTEAFF
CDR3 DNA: TGTGCCAGCCAGTTCCCGAACACTGAAGCTTTCTTT

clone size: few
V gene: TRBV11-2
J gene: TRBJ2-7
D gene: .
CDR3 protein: CASSSDSPYEQYF
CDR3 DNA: TGTGCCAGCAGCTCCGACAGCCCCTACGAGCAGTACTTC

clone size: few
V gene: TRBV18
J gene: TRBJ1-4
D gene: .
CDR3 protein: CASSPPTQREKLFF
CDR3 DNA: TGTGCCAGCTCACCACCGACACAACGTGAAAAACTGTTTTTT

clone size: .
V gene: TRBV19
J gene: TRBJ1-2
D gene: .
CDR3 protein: CASSYPTRAGTLNYGYTF
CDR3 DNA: TGTGCCAGTAGTTACCCCACCCGTGCCGGGACACTTAACTATGGCTACACCTTC

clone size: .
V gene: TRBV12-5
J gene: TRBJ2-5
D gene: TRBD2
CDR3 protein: CASGLVPGPAGGETQYF
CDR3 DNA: TGTGCTAGTGGTTTGGTACCGGGGCCAGCGGGGGGAGAGACCCAGTACTTC

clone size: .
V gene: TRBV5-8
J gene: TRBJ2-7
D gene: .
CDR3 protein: CASSSDIGSAYEQYF
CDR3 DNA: TGTGCCAGCAGCTCGGACATTGGTTCTGCCTACGAGCAGTACTTC

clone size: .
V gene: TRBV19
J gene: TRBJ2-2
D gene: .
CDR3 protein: CASSMNGVTGELFF
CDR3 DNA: TGTGCCAGTAGTATGAACGGGGTAACCGGGGAGCTGTTTTTT

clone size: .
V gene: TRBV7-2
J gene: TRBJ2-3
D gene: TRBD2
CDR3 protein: CASSLVGGRAFDTQYF
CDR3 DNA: TGTGCCAGCAGCTTAGTGGGCGGGAGGGCCTTTGATACGCAGTATTTT

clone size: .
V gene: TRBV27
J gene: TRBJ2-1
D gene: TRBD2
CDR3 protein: CASRSPGTSGRGEQFF
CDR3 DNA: TGTGCCAGCAGGTCCCCAGGGACTAGCGGGAGAGGTGAGCAGTTCTTC

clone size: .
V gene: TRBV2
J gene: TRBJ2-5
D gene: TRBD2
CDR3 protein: CASRAGGPETQYF
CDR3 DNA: TGTGCCAGCAGAGCGGGAGGGCCTGAGACCCAGTACTTC

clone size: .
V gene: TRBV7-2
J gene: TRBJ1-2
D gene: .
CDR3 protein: CASSLDAGTNYGYTF
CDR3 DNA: TGTGCCAGCAGCTTAGACGCAGGCACTAACTATGGCTACACCTTC

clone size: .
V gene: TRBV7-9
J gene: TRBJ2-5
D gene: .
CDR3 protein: CASSLGVRGETQYF
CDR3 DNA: TGTGCCAGCAGCTTAGGGGTTAGGGGAGAGACCCAGTACTTC

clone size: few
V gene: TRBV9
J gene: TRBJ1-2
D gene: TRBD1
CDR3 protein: CASSLRDRGDYGYTF
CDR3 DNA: TGTGCCAGCAGCCTCCGGGACAGGGGTGACTATGGCTACACCTTC

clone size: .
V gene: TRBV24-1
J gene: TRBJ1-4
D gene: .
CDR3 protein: CATSERGGLGEKLFF
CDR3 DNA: TGTGCCACCAGTGAGAGAGGAGGGTTGGGCGAAAAACTGTTTTTT

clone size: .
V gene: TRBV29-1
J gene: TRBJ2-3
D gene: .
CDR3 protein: CSVNQGIPDTQYF
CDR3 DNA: TGCAGCGTTAACCAGGGCATCCCAGATACGCAGTATTTT

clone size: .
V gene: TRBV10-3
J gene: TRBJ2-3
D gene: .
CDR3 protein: CAISPSRLSDTQYF
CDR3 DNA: TGTGCCATCAGCCCATCCCGACTTTCTGATACGCAGTATTTT

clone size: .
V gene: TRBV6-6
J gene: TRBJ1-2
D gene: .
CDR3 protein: CASSPAGANYGYTF
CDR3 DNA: TGTGCCAGCAGTCCCGCGGGGGCGAACTATGGCTACACCTTC

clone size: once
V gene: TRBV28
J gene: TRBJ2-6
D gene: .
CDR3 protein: CASSIGLGGANVLTF
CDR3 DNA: TGTGCCAGCAGTATTGGGCTGGGCGGGGCCAACGTCCTGACTTTC

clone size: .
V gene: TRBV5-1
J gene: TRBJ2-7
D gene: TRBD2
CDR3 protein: CASSPGTSSNEQYF
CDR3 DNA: TGCGCCAGCAGCCCCGGGACTAGCAGCAACGAGCAGTACTTC

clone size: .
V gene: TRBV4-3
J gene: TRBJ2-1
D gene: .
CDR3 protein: CASRRTKGAHNEQFF
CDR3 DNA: TGCGCCAGCAGGCGGACCAAAGGGGCACATAATGAGCAGTTCTTC

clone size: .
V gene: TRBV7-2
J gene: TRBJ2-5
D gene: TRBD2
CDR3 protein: CASSPISSGGGTQYF
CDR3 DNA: TGTGCCAGCAGCCCTATTTCTAGCGGGGGGGGGACCCAGTACTTC

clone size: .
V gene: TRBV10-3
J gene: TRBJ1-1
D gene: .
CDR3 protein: CAIKGDLNTEAFF
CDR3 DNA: TGTGCCATCAAGGGGGATTTAAACACTGAAGCTTTCTTT

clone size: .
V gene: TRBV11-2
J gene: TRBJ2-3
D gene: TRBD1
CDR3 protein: CASSLGDSVYTDTQYF
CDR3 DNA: TGTGCCAGCAGCTTAGGGGACAGCGTTTACACAGATACGCAGTATTTT

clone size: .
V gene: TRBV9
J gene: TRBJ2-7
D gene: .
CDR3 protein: CASSDRDFAYEQYF
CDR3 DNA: TGTGCCAGCAGCGACCGGGACTTTGCCTACGAGCAGTACTTC

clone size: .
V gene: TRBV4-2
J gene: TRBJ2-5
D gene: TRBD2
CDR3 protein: CASSHAGTSGQETQYF
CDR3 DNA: TGTGCCAGCAGCCATGCGGGGACTAGCGGCCAAGAGACCCAGTACTTC

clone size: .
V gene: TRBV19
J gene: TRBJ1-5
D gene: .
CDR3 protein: CASNSPSKQGYQPQHF
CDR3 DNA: TGTGCCAGTAACTCACCCTCGAAACAGGGATATCAGCCCCAGCATTTT

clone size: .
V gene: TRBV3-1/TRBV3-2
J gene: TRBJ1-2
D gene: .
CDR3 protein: CASSQGPGAEYGYTF
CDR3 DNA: TGTGCCAGCAGCCAAGGTCCAGGGGCCGAATATGGCTACACCTTC

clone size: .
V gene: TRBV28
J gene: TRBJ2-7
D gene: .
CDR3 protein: CAISTGWEQYF
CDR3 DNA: TGTGCCATTTCCACCGGTTGGGAGCAGTACTTC

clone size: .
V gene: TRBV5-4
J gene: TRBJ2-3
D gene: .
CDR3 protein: CASSRDKVTDTQYF
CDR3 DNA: TGTGCCAGCAGCCGGGACAAAGTCACAGATACGCAGTATTTT

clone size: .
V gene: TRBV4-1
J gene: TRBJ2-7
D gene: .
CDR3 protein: CASSQGDLSSYEQYF
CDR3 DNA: TGCGCCAGCAGCCAAGGGGACTTGAGCTCCTACGAGCAGTACTTC

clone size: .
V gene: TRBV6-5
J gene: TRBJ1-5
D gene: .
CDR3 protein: CASSLGGSQPQHF
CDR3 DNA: TGTGCCAGCAGTTTAGGGGGAAGTCAGCCCCAGCATTTT

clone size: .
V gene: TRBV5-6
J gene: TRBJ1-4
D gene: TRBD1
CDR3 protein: CASSGGQGRTNEKLFF
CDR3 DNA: TGTGCCAGCAGCGGTGGACAGGGAAGGACTAATGAAAAACTGTTTTTT

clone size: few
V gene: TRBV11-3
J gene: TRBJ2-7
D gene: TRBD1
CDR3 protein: CASSPGTGSYEQYF
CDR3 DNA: TGTGCCAGCAGCCCCGGGACAGGGTCCTACGAGCAGTACTTC

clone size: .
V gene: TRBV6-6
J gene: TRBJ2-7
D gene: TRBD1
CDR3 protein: CASSRDRGSYEQYF
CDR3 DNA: TGTGCCAGCAGCCGGGACAGGGGTTCCTACGAGCAGTACTTC

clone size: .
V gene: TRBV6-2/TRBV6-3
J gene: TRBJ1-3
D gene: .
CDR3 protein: CASCPSSGNTIYF
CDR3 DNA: TGTGCCAGCTGCCCGAGCTCTGGAAACACCATATATTTT

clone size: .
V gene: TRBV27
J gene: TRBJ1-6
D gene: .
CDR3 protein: CASSYGGTPLHF
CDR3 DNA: TGTGCCAGCAGTTACGGGGGTACACCCCTCCACTTT

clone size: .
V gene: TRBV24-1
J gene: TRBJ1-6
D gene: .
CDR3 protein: CATRQSSYNSPLHF
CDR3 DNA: TGTGCCACCAGACAGAGCTCCTATAATTCACCCCTCCACTTT

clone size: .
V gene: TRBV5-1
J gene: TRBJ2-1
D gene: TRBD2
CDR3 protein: CASSSLAGGPNEQFF
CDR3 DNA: TGCGCCAGCAGCTCACTAGCGGGAGGGCCCAATGAGCAGTTCTTC

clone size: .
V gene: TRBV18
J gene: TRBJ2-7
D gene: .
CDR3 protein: CASSQETYEQYF
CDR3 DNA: TGTGCCAGCTCACAGGAGACCTACGAGCAGTACTTC

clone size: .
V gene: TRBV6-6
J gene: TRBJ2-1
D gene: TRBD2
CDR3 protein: CASSPRTSGSSYNEQFF
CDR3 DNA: TGTGCCAGCAGTCCCCGGACTAGCGGGAGCTCCTACAATGAGCAGTTCTTC

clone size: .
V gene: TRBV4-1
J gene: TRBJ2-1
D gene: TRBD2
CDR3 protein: CASSQEASGAYNEQFF
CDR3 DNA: TGCGCCAGCAGCCAAGAAGCCAGCGGGGCCTACAATGAGCAGTTCTTC